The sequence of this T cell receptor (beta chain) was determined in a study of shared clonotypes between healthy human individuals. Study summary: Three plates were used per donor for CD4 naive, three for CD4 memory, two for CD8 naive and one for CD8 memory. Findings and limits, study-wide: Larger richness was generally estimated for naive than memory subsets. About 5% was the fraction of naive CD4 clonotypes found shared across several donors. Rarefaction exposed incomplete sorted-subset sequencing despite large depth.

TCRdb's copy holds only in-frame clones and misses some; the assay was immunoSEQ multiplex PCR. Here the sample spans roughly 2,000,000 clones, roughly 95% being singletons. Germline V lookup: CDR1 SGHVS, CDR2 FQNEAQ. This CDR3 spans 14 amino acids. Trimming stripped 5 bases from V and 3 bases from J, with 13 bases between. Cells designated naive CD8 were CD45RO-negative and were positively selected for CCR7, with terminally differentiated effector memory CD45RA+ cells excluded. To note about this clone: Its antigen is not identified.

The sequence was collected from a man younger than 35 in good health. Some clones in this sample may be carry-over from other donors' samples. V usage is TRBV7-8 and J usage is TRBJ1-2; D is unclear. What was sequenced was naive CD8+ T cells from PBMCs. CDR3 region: CASSTEGMDYGYTF. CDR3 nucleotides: TGTGCCAGCAGCACCGAGGGTATGGACTATGGCTACACCTTC.